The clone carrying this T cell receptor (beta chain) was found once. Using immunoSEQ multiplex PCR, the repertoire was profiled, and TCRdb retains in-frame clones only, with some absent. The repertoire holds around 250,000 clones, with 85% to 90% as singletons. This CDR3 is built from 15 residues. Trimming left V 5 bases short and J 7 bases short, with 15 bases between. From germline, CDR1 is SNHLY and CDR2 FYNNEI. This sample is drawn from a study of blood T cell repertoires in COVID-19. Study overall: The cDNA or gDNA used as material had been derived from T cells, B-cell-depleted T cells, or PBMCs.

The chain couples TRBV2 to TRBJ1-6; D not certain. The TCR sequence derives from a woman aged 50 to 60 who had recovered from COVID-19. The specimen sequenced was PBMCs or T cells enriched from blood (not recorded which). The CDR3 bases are TGTGCCAGCAGTTCGGGATTTTTAGGAAATTCACCCCTCCACTTT. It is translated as CASSSGFLGNSPLHF.